A selection of T cell receptor beta chains follows, all from one sample in a study of blood T cell repertoires in COVID-19. The data were produced by immunoSEQ multiplex PCR, yet TCRdb's version contains in-frame clones alone and is incomplete. The profile shows approximately 60,000 clones, around 79% of them singletons. Sequenced material: peripheral blood. The receptors derive from a man aged 55 to 69 with acute or convalescent COVID-19. Both conserved end residues are part of each CDR3. D genes are given only for firm matches. The listing skips clone size in some rows; elsewhere it reads once, few, many or a size class.

CDR3 DNA,CDR3 protein,D gene,J gene,clone size,V gene
TGTGCCACCCAACTTAGCTCCTACAATGAGCAGTTCTTC,CATQLSSYNEQFF,NA,TRBJ2-1,NA,TRBV6-5
TGCGCCAGCAGCTTAAGAGGGACAGGGGCCAGGAACACCATATATTTT,CASSLRGTGARNTIYF,TRBD1,TRBJ1-3,NA,TRBV5-1
TGTGCCAGTAGCCTACTGACTGCCTATGGCTACACCTTC,CASSLLTAYGYTF,NA,TRBJ1-2,NA,TRBV19
TGCGCCAGCAGCTCCACTAACTGGGACATCCACGAGCAGTACTTC,CASSSTNWDIHEQYF,NA,TRBJ2-7,NA,TRBV5-1
TGCAGCGTAGGTACGCAGGGATTGAACACTGAAGCTTTCTTT,CSVGTQGLNTEAFF,NA,TRBJ1-1,NA,TRBV29-1
TGTGCCAGCAGTTCCACAGGGTACTACGAGCAGTACTTC,CASSSTGYYEQYF,NA,TRBJ2-7,NA,TRBV12-3/TRBV12-4
TGTGCCTACAGGACTAGCGGGACCGGGGAGCTGTTTTTT,CAYRTSGTGELFF,TRBD2,TRBJ2-2,NA,TRBV5-4
TGTGCCAGCAGTACCTGGACTAGCGGCTCCTACGAGCAGTACTTC,CASSTWTSGSYEQYF,TRBD2,TRBJ2-7,NA,TRBV27
TGTGCTAGCAGCTTGGGCCAGGAAGGATCACCCCTCCACTTT,CASSLGQEGSPLHF,NA,TRBJ1-6,few,TRBV7-7
TGTGCCAGCAGCTCTATAGACAGGGGCCCCGCCGGGGAGCTGTTTTTT,CASSSIDRGPAGELFF,TRBD1,TRBJ2-2,NA,TRBV7-9
TGTGCCAGCAGTGGGACAGGGGGAAACACCATATATTTT,CASSGTGGNTIYF,TRBD1,TRBJ1-3,many,TRBV12-3/TRBV12-4
TGTGCCAGCAGCTTAGAGGCTAGCTCAGATACGCAGTATTTT,CASSLEASSDTQYF,NA,TRBJ2-3,NA,TRBV7-9
TGCGCCAGCAGCAGCAAGACCGGGACTGAGCAGTACTTC,CASSSKTGTEQYF,NA,TRBJ2-7,NA,TRBV5-1
TGTGCCAGCAGTTTATCGGGCCCGAGCCTAAGGGGACTCTACGAGCAGTACTTC,CASSLSGPSLRGLYEQYF,NA,TRBJ2-7,once,TRBV27
TGTGCCAGTGGGGGAACAGGGGGCAATCAGCCCCAGCATTTT,CASGGTGGNQPQHF,TRBD1,TRBJ1-5,few,TRBV2
TGTGCCAGCAGCCTCGGACTAGCGGGAGCTAGCGGGGAGCTGTTTTTT,CASSLGLAGASGELFF,TRBD2,TRBJ2-2,NA,TRBV6-6
TGCGCCAGCAGCCAAAAGGTAGCGGGAGGTAGCCAAGAGACCCAGTACTTC,CASSQKVAGGSQETQYF,TRBD2,TRBJ2-5,NA,TRBV4-1
TGTGCCAGCAGCTTTGGGACAGAGGAAGCTTTCTTT,CASSFGTEEAFF,TRBD1,TRBJ1-1,NA,TRBV5-4
TGTGCCTGGAGTGCGGGGGCTAACTATGGCTACACCTTC,CAWSAGANYGYTF,NA,TRBJ1-2,NA,TRBV30
TGCGCCAGCAGCCAAGAGAGGTCGGTAGCGGGAGTTAAGTATTTT,CASSQERSVAGVKYF,TRBD2,TRBJ2-3,NA,TRBV4-3
TGCGCCAGCAGCTTAGGACAGGGACACACAGATACGCAGTATTTT,CASSLGQGHTDTQYF,TRBD1,TRBJ2-3,once,TRBV5-1
TGTGCCACCAGCAGAGATAAGGGACAGCTAGGGGGGGAGCAGTACTTC,CATSRDKGQLGGEQYF,NA,TRBJ2-7,NA,TRBV15
TGCGCCAGCAGTGAGTTGAGGAGGGGCGAGCAGTACTTC,CASSELRRGEQYF,NA,TRBJ2-7,medium-sized,TRBV10-1
TGTGCCAGCAGTGCGGACAGCTATGGCTACACCTTC,CASSADSYGYTF,NA,TRBJ1-2,NA,TRBV28
TGTGCCAGCAGTTTACCGGGATGGACTGAAGCTTTCTTT,CASSLPGWTEAFF,NA,TRBJ1-1,few,TRBV28
TGTGCCAGCAGCCCCCTCGGGGGGCCAGCCTACGAGCAGTACTTC,CASSPLGGPAYEQYF,NA,TRBJ2-7,NA,TRBV6-2/TRBV6-3
TGTGCCACCCGCGGGGGGGCGCGGAACATTCAGTACTTC,CATRGGARNIQYF,TRBD2,TRBJ2-4,NA,TRBV2
TGCGCCAGCAGTGGGACTTGGTATGGGCGCGCTGAAGCTTTCTTT,CASSGTWYGRAEAFF,NA,TRBJ1-1,NA,TRBV10-2
TGTGCCAGCAGCTTCGGGGGGGAAGAGACCCAGTACTTC,CASSFGGEETQYF,TRBD2,TRBJ2-5,once,TRBV7-9